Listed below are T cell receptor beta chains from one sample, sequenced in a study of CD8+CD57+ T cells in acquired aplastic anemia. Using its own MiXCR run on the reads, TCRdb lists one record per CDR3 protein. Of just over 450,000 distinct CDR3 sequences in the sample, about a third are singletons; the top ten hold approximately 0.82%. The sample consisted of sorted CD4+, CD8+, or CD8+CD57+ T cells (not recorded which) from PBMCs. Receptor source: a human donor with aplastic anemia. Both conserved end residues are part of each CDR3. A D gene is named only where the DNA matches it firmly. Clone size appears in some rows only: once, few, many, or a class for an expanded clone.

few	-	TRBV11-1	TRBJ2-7	CASSSRGEFDEQYF	TGTGCCAGCAGCTCGCGGGGTGAGTTTGACGAGCAGTACTTC
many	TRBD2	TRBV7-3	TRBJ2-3	CASSQTSGSAEAQYF	TGTGCCAGCAGCCAAACTAGCGGCAGCGCTGAGGCGCAGTATTTT
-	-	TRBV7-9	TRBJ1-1	CASILLGEDTEAFF	TGTGCCAGCATCCTCCTCGGAGAGGACACTGAAGCTTTCTTT
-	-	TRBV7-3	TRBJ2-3	CASSLMMARNTDTQYF	TGTGCCAGCAGCTTAATGATGGCCAGGAACACAGATACGCAGTATTTT
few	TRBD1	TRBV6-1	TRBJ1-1	CASSGRDSGHTEAFF	TGTGCCAGCAGTGGCCGGGACAGTGGTCACACTGAAGCTTTCTTT
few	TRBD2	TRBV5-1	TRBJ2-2	CASSFSTSGNGELFF	TGCGCCAGCAGCTTTTCGACTAGCGGGAACGGGGAGCTGTTTTTT
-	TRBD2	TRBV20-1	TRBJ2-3	CSASVPGTSGWYF	TGCAGTGCTAGCGTGCCGGGGACTAGCGGTTGGTATTTT
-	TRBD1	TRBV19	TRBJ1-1	CAGGQVNTEAFF	TGTGCCGGTGGACAGGTGAACACTGAAGCTTTCTTT
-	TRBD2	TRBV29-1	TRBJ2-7	CSVRLLAGAGEQYF	TGCAGCGTTAGGTTACTAGCGGGAGCAGGGGAGCAGTACTTC
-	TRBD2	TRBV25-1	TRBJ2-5	CASSSGGAQETQYF	TGTGCCAGCAGCTCGGGGGGGGCTCAAGAGACCCAGTACTTC
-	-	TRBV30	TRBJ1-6	CAWSLKSPLHF	TGTGCCTGGAGTCTAAAATCACCCCTCCACTTT
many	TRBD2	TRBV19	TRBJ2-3	CASSIGLAGDTQYF	TGTGCCAGTAGTATAGGACTAGCGGGAGATACGCAGTATTTT
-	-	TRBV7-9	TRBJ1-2	CASSFGPNNGYTF	TGTGCCAGCAGCTTTGGGCCGAACAATGGCTACACCTTC
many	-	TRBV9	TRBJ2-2	CASSVDSWRSGELFF	TGTGCCAGCAGCGTAGACTCCTGGCGGTCCGGGGAGCTGTTTTTT
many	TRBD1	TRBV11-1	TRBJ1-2	CASTPSNSRDSYGYTF	TGTGCCAGCACCCCGTCAAACTCCCGGGACAGCTATGGCTACACCTTC
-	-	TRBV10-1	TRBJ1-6	CAIPGRRNSPLHF	TGCGCCATCCCGGGACGTCGTAATTCACCCCTCCACTTT
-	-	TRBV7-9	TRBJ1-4	CASAGPTNEKLFF	TGTGCCAGCGCAGGACCGACTAATGAAAAACTGTTTTTT
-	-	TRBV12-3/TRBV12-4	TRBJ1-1	CASSSSTVPIMNTEAFF	TGTGCCAGCAGTTCCTCGACAGTCCCCATCATGAACACTGAAGCTTTCTTT
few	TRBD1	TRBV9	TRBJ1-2	CASSPRGDRANYGYTF	TGTGCCAGCAGCCCTCGCGGGGACAGAGCTAACTATGGCTACACCTTC
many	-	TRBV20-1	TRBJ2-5	CSAREWPTQYF	TGCAGTGCTAGAGAATGGCCTACCCAGTACTTC
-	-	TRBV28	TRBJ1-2	CASRGGPPNYGHTF	TGTGCCAGCAGGGGGGGGCCACCCAACTATGGCCACACCTTC
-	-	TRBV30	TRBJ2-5	CAWTGSQETQYF	TGTGCCTGGACGGGCAGCCAAGAGACCCAGTACTTC
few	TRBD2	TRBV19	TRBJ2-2	CASSPLGGTGELFF	TGTGCCAGTAGTCCACTGGGGGGGACCGGGGAGCTGTTTTTT
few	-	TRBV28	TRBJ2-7	CASSFFLATEEQYF	TGTGCCAGCAGTTTTTTCCTAGCGACAGAAGAGCAGTACTTC
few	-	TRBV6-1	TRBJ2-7	CASRAGRGTYEQYF	TGTGCCAGCAGGGCGGGACGGGGCACCTACGAGCAGTACTTC
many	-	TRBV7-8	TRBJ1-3	CASSLGAAGDTIYF	TGTGCCAGCAGCTTAGGGGCCGCAGGGGACACCATATATTTT
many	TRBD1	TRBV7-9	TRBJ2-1	CASSSGQEQFF	TGTGCCAGCAGCTCGGGACAGGAGCAGTTCTTC
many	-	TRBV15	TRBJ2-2	CATSRTRGPGELFF	TGTGCCACCAGCAGGACTAGGGGTCCCGGGGAGCTGTTTTTT
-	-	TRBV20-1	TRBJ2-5	CSARTQLATIGETQYF	TGCAGTGCTAGGACCCAACTAGCTACAATCGGGGAGACCCAGTACTTC
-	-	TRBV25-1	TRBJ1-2	CASSPRGFKPNYGYTF	TGTGCCAGCAGTCCAAGGGGCTTTAAACCAAACTATGGCTACACCTTC